What follows describes a single TCR beta chain. Its antigen is not identified. The sample comes from a study of monozygotic twins with inflammatory bowel disease. This CDR3 region has 14 residues. Per germline, CDR1 SGHTA and CDR2 FQGNSA. Eight distinct reactions (per sample) were used to make the cDNA. Reprocessing the 5' RACE reads, TCRdb reports a single entry for every CDR3 protein and omits DNA. The sample holds about 110,000 distinct CDR3 sequences. Findings and caveats of the study: None of the different T cell subtypes could be distinguished from one another. Patients got different immunosuppressive treatments, which may have made their repertoires more variable.

The sequence was collected from a human donor with ulcerative colitis or Crohn's disease, or a healthy co-twin of an affected twin (not recorded which). This chain links TRBV7-2 with TRBJ2-7; absent DNA, TCRdb's TRBD2 call cannot be checked. Sample: blood. This chain's CDR3 is CASSSGLAGYEQYF.